Below are 8 T cell receptor beta chains sequenced from a single sample in a study of cytomegalovirus exposure and HLA in healthy donors. In the PCR, 60 Vbeta and 13 Jbeta primers were used. The data were produced by immunoSEQ multiplex PCR, yet TCRdb's version contains in-frame clones alone and is incomplete. Seen here are tens of thousands of clones, roughly 84% observed once, and the top ten hold less than 4%. The sample was PBMCs. These receptors were taken from a woman between 18 and 29 years old in good health and CMV-seronegative.

The V call is TRBV27, the J call TRBJ2-5; 7 bases map to TRBD2. CDR3 length: 18 amino acids. J lost 2 bases, V lost 6 bases, and 18 bases had no gene match. Looked up from germline, CDR1 is MNHEY and CDR2 is SMNVEV (reference sequence). As DNA, the CDR3 is TGTGCCAGCAGACCATCCCTCGGACTAGGAGATCTGCAAGAGACCCAGTACTTC. As protein: CASRPSLGLGDLQETQYF.

This rearrangement joins TRBV5-1 to TRBJ1-1, with D unresolved. The CDR3 consists of 14 residues. Germline CDR1 reads SGHRS; CDR2 reads YFSETQ. V lost 3 bases to trimming and J lost 0 bases, with 9 bases between them. CDR3 loop: CASSSYSMNTEAFF. The CDR3 DNA sequence: TGCGCCAGCAGCTCTTATAGCATGAACACTGAAGCTTTCTTT.

V and J are TRBV7-2 and TRBJ2-3, with 8 bases identical to TRBD1. The length of the CDR3 is 15 residues. Germline-derived CDR1 and CDR2 are SGHTA and FQGNSA. J lost 2 bases, V lost 5 bases, and 6 bases had no gene match. The CDR3 DNA reads TGTGCCAGCAGCCCTCGGGACAGGCTCACAGATACGCAGTATTTT. Translation: CASSPRDRLTDTQYF.

This clone came up a few times. The gene calls are TRBV5-1 and TRBJ2-5, with 13 bases fitting TRBD2. Per the germline V gene, CDR1 is SGHRS and CDR2 is YFSETQ. V lost 2 bases and J lost 9; bases outside the gene matches: 10. The CDR3 is made up of 16 amino acids. DNA for the CDR3: TGCGCCAGCAGCTTTCGACTAGCGGGGGGCCAAGGGGCCCAGTACTTC. Translating it yields CASSFRLAGGQGAQYF.

The chain employs TRBV9 and TRBJ1-4; unclear D gene. Trimming pared 3 bases from V and 4 bases from J, leaving 13 bases between. The CDR3 spans 15 residues. Germline V gene data show CDR1 as SGDLS and CDR2 as YYNGEE. CDR3 DNA sequence: TGTGCCAGCAGCGAACAAGGAGGGTTTAATGAAAAACTGTTTTTT. As protein: CASSEQGGFNEKLFF.

The genes are TRBV7-2 and TRBJ2-5; D gene unclear. Germline V gene lookup returns CDR1 SGHTA and CDR2 FQGNSA. The CDR3 is made up of 16 amino acids. With 1 base removed from V and 1 base from J, the gap between germline ends came to 13 bases. CDR3: CASSLGSVPGQETQYF. CDR3 bases: TGTGCCAGCAGCTTAGGCTCTGTACCGGGCCAAGAGACCCAGTACTTC.

The chain uses TRBV2 and TRBJ2-7, with D possibly being TRBD2 (5 bases). The germline CDR1 and CDR2 sequences are SNHLY and FYNNEI. This CDR3 contains 14 residues. Trimming took off 4 bases at V and 6 bases at J, with 16 bases between the two ends. The CDR3 loop is CASSGGPLPGEQYF. CDR3 in DNA: TGTGCCAGCAGTGGCGGGCCCCTTCCGGGCGAGCAGTACTTC.

For this clone: Sequence at one end of the junction differs from germline and may be a read error. The J gene is TRBJ1-2, the V gene TRBV6-6, with TRBD1 identical over 7 bases. Germline V lookup: CDR1 MNHNY, CDR2 SVGAGI (reference sequence). The CDR3 has 16 amino acids. In nucleotides, the CDR3 is TGTGCCAGCAGTTACTCGCAAGGGGGCGCGAGCTATGGCTACCCCTTC. It specifies CASSYSQGGASYGYPF.